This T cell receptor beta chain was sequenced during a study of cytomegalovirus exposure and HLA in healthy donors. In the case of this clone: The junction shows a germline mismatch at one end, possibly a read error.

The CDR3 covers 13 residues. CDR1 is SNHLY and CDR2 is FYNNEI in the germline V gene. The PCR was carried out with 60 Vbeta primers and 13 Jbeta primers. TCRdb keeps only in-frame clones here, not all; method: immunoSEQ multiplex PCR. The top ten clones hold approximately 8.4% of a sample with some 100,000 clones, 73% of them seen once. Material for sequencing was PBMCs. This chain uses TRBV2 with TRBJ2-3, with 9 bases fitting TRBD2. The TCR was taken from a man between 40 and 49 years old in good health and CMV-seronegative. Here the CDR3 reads CASIAGGQAELRF. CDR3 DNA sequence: TGTGCCAGCATTGCGGGGGGGCAGGCAGAGTTAAGGTTT.